This TCR beta chain was observed in a study of a mutant IDH1 vaccine in newly diagnosed glioma. Study-wide findings and caveats: Top-clonotype changes in peripheral T cells seemed unrelated to pseudoprogression.

Sequencing used immunoSEQ multiplex PCR; TCRdb keeps in-frame clones, though not all of them. The sample has about 67,000 clones; 80% to 90% are singletons. Described time point: baseline, week 1 (first vaccination visit). The treatment is: pre-vaccination baseline after standard-of-care therapy. Germline V gene data show CDR1 as MNHEY and CDR2 as SVGAGI. Trimming stripped 6 bases from V and 3 bases from J, with 15 bases between. The CDR3 runs 14 residues. With respect to this clone: Its matching antigen is unknown.

The specimen comprised peripheral blood mononuclear cells (PBMCs), sampled from a glioma patient treated with radiotherapy, temozolomide or both. The chain recombines TRBV6-5 with TRBJ2-7; a weak D match, TRBD2 (5 bases). The source is a young woman with glioma. Some clones in this sample may be carry-over from other donors' samples. CDR3 amino acids: CASRLSGDYYEQYF. CDR3 nucleotide sequence: TGTGCCAGCAGACTATCGGGTGACTACTACGAGCAGTACTTC.